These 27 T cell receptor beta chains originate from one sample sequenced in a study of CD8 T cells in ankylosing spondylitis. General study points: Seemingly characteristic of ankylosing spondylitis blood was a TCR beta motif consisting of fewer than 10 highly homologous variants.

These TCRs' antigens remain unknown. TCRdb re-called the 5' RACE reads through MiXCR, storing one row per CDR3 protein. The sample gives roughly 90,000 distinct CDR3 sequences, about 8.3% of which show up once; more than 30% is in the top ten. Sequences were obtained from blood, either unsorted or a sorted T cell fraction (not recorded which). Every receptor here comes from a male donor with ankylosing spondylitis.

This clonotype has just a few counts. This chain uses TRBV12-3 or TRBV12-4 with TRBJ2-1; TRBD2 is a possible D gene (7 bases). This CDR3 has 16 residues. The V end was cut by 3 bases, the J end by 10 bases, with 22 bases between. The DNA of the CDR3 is TGTGCCAGCAGTTTTGTACTAGCGAGGGGGGACTACGAGCAGTTCTTC. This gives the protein CASSFVLARGDYEQFF.

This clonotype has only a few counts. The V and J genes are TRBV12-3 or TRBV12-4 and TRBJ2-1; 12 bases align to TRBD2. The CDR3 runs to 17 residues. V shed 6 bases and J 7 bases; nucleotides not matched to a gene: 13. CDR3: CASRGRLAGGPTNEQFF. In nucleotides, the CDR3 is TGTGCCAGCAGGGGGCGGCTAGCGGGAGGGCCCACGAATGAGCAGTTCTTC.

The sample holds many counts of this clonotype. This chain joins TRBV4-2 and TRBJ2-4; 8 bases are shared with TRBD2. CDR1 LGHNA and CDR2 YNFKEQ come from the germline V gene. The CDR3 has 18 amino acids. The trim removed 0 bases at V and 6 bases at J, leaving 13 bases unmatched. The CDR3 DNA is TGTGCCAGCAGCCAAGATCTGGGGGCTGGTCTAGCGGGAAACATTCAGTACTTC. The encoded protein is CASSQDLGAGLAGNIQYF.

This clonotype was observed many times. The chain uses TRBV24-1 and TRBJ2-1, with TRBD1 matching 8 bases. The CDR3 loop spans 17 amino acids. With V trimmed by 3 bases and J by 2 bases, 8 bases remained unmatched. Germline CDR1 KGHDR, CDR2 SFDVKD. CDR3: CATSDGQGPTPYNEQFF. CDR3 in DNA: TGTGCCACCAGTGATGGACAGGGCCCTACTCCCTACAATGAGCAGTTCTTC.

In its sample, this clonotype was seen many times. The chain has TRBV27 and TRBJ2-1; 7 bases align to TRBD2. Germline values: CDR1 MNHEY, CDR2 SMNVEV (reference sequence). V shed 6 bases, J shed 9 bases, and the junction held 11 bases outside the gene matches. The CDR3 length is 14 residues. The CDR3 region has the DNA TGTGCCAGCAGCCTACTAGCGATGGAGGGTGAGCAGTTCTTC. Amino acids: CASSLLAMEGEQFF.

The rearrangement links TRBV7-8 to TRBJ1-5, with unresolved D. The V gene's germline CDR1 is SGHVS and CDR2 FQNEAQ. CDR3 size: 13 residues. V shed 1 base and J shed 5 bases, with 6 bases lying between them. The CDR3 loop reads CASSLGGYQPQHF. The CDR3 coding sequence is TGTGCCAGCAGCTTAGGGGGTTATCAGCCCCAGCATTTT.

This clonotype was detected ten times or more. The CDR3 spells CASSLNPMTYEQYF. Here the CDR3 DNA reads TGTGCCAGCAGTTTAAACCCTATGACCTACGAGCAGTACTTC. The chain links TRBV27 to TRBJ2-7, with unresolved D. Trimming shortened V by 2 bases and J by 2 bases, and 10 bases separated the two germline ends. There are 14 residues in the CDR3. CDR1 and CDR2 (germline): MNHEY, SMNVEV (reference sequence).

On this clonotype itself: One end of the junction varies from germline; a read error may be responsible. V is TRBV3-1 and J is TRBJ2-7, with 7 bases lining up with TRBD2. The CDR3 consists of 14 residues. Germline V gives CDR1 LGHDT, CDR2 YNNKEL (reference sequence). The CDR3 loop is CASSPPAGPYEQNF. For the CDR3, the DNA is TGTGCCAGCAGCCCCCCAGCGGGACCCTACGAGCAGAACTTC.

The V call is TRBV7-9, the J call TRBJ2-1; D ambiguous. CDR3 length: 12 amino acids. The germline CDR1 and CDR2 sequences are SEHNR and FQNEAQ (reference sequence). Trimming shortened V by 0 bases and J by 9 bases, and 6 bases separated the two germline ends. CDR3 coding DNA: TGTGCCAGCAGCTTAGCAGAACTTGAGCAGTTCTTC. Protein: CASSLAELEQFF.

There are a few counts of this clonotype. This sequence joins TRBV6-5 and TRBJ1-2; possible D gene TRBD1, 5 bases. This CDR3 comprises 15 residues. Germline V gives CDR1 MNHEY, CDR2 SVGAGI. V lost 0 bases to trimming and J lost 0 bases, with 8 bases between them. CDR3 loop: CASSYSRTSNYGYTF. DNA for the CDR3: TGTGCCAGCAGTTACTCGAGGACATCTAACTATGGCTACACCTTC.

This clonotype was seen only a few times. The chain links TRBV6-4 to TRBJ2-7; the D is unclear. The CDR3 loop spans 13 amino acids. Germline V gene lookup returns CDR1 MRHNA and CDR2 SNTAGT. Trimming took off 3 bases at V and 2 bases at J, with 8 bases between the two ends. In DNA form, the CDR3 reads TGTGCCAGCAGTGAAGAGGTTACCTACGAGCAGTACTTC. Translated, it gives CASSEEVTYEQYF.

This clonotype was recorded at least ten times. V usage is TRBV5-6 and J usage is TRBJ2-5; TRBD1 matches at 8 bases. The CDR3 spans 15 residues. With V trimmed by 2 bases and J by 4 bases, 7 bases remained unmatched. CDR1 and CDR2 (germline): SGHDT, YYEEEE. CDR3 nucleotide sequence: TGTGCCAGCAGCTTCAACAGGGGGGAATCAGAGACCCAGTACTTC. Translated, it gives CASSFNRGESETQYF.

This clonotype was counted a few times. The CDR3 coding sequence is TGTGCCATCAGTGGCGGGAGTCTAGCCTACGAGCAGTACGTC. It codes for CAISGGSLAYEQYV. The chain has TRBV10-3 and TRBJ2-7; TRBD2 aligns across 7 bases. V was clipped by 4 bases and J by 2 bases; unmatched bases: 5. The CDR3 is made up of 14 amino acids. From germline, CDR1 is ENHRY and CDR2 SYGVKD.

The CDR3 coding sequence is TGTGCCAGCGGCTTAGCGGGAGTAAAAGATACGCAGTATTTT. It encodes CASGLAGVKDTQYF. This chain connects TRBV27 to TRBJ2-3; 9 bases align to TRBD2. Germline V gene data show CDR1 as MNHEY and CDR2 as SMNVEV (reference sequence). V gave up 8 bases and J gave up 5 bases; unmatched junction bases: 8. The CDR3 loop spans 14 amino acids.

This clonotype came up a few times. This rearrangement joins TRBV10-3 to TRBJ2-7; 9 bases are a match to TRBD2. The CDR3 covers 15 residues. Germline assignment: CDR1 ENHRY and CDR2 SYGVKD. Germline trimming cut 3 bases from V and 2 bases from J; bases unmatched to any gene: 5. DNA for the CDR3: TGTGCCATCAGTGACCCGACTAGCGGAGCCTACGAGCAGTACGTC. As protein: CAISDPTSGAYEQYV.

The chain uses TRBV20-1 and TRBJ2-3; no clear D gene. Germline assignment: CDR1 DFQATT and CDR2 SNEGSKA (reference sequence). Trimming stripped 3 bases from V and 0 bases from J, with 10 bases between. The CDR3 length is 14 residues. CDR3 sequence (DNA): TGCAGTGCTAGCTCGACCCATAGCACAGATACGCAGTATTTT. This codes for CSASSTHSTDTQYF.

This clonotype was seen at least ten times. The CDR3 here is CASSPWGSNSPLHF. The CDR3 DNA follows: TGTGCCAGCAGCCCATGGGGGAGTAATTCACCCCTCCACTTT. This chain connects TRBV7-9 to TRBJ1-6; D is perhaps TRBD1 (5 bases). The CDR3 loop spans 14 amino acids. The V gene's germline CDR1 is SEHNR and CDR2 FQNEAQ (reference sequence). Trimming left V 5 bases short and J 6 bases short, with 11 bases between.

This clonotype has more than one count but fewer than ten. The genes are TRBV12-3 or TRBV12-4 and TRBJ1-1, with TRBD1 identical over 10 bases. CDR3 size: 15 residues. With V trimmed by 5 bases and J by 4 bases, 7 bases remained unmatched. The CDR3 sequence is CASSPTGGRSTEAFF. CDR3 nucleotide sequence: TGTGCCAGCAGTCCGACAGGGGGCAGGAGCACTGAAGCTTTCTTT.

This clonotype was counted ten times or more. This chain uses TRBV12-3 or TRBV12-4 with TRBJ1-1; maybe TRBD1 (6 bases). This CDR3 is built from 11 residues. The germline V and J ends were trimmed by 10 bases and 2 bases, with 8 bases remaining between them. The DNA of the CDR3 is TGTGCCATCAGGGGAAACACTGAAGCTTTCTTT. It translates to CAIRGNTEAFF.

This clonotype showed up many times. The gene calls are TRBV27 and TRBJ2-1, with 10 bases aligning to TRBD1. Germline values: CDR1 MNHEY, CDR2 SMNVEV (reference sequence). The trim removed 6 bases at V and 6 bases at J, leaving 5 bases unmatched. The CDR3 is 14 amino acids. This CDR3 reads CASRPGQGFNEQFF. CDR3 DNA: TGTGCCAGCAGACCGGGACAGGGGTTCAATGAGCAGTTCTTC.

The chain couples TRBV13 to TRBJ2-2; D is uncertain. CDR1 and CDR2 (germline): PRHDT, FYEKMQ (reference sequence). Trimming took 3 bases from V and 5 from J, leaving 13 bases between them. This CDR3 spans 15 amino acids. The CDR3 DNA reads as TGTGCCAGCAGCTTCTTTTCGCGGACGACCGGGGAGCTGTTTTTT. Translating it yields CASSFFSRTTGELFF.

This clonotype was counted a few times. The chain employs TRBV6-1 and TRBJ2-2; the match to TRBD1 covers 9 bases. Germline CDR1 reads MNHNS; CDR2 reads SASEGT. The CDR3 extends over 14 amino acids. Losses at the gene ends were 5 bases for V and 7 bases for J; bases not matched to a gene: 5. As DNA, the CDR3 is TGTGCCAGCAGTCAGTGGACAGGGGTCGGGGAGCTGTTTTTT. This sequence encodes CASSQWTGVGELFF.

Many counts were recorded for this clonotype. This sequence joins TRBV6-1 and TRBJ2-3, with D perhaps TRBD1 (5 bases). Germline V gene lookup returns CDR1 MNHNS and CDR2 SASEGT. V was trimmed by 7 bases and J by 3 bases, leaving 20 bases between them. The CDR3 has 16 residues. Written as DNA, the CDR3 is TGTGCCAGCACCGCGTTTGGGCAGGGTGGGACAGATACGCAGTATTTT. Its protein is CASTAFGQGGTDTQYF.

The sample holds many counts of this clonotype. CDR3: CASSQGGGTGRLNEQFF. DNA of the CDR3: TGTGCCAGCAGCCAAGGAGGGGGGACAGGGAGGTTGAATGAGCAGTTCTTC. The chain links TRBV3-1 to TRBJ2-1, with 9 bases lining up with TRBD1. The CDR3 totals 17 residues. V lost 1 base, J lost 7 bases, and 11 bases stayed unmatched. CDR1 and CDR2 (germline): LGHDT, YNNKEL (reference sequence).

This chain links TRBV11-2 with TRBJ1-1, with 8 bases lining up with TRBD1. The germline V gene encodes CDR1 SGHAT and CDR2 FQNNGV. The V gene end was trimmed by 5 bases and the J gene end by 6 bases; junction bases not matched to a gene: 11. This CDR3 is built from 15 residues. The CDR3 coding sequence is TGTGCCAGCAGCCCAGGGGGCGTAGAGTATCCTGAAGCTTTCTTT. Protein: CASSPGGVEYPEAFF.

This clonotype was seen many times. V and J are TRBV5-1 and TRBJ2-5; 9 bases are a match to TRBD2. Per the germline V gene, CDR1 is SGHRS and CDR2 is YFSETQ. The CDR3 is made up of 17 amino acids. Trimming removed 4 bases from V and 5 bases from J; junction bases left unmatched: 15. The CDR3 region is CASSPAALAGIVETQYF. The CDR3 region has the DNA TGCGCCAGCAGCCCGGCCGCACTAGCGGGTATAGTCGAGACCCAGTACTTC.

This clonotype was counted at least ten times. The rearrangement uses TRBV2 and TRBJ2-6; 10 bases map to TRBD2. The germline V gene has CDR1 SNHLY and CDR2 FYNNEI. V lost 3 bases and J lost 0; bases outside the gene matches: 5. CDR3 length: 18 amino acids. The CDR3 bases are TGTGCCAGCAGTGATGTAGCGGGAGGTCCCTCTGGGGCCAACGTCCTGACTTTC. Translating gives CASSDVAGGPSGANVLTF.